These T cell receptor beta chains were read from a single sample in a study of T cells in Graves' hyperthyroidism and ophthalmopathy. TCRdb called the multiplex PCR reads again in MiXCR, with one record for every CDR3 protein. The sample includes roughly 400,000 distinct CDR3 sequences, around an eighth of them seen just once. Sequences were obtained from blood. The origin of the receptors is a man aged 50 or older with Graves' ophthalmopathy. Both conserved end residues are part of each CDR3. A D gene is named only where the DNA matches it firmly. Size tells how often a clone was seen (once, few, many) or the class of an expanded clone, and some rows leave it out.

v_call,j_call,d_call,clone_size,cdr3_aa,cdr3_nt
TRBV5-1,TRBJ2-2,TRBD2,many,CASSSGLAGSGHTGELFF,TGCGCCAGCAGCTCGGGACTAGCGGGGAGCGGTCACACCGGGGAGCTGTTTTTT
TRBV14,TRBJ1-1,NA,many,CASSTLSNTEAFF,TGTGCCAGCAGTACCTTATCGAACACTGAAGCTTTCTTT
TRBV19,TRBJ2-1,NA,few,CASSISAEQFF,TGTGCCAGTAGTATAAGTGCTGAGCAGTTCTTC
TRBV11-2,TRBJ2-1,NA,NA,CASTLATNNEQFF,TGTGCCAGCACACTTGCCACCAACAATGAGCAGTTCTTC
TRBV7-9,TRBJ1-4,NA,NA,CASSLAQGRGEKLFF,TGTGCCAGCAGCTTAGCGCAGGGAAGAGGGGAAAAACTGTTTTTT
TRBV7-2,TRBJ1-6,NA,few,CASSLRASDSPLHF,TGTGCCAGCAGCCTCCGGGCCTCGGATTCACCCCTCCACTTT
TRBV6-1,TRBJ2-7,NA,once,CASSSGGVSSYEQYF,TGTGCCAGCTCGTCGGGGGGCGTCAGCTCCTACGAGCAGTACTTC
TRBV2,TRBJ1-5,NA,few,CASRPGGNNQPQHF,TGTGCCAGCAGGCCCGGGGGAAACAATCAGCCCCAGCATTTT
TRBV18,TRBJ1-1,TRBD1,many,CASSHDRGRLNTEAFF,TGTGCCAGCTCACACGACAGGGGTCGACTGAACACTGAAGCTTTCTTT
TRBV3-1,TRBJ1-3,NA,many,CASSQELNTIYF,TGTGCCAGCAGCCAAGAGCTGAACACCATATATTTT
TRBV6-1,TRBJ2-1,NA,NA,CASSADRFSYNEQFF,TGTGCCAGCAGTGCCGACAGGTTCTCCTACAATGAGCAGTTCTTC
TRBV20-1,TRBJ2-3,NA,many,CSARALTTSTDTQYF,TGCAGTGCTAGAGCGTTGACAACTAGCACAGATACGCAGTATTTT
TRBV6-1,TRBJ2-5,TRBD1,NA,CASRTLLQGASETQYF,TGTGCCAGCAGAACGCTCTTACAGGGGGCGTCGGAGACCCAGTACTTC
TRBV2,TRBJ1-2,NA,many,CASSEKRWNYGYTF,TGTGCCAGCAGTGAAAAGCGGTGGAACTATGGCTACACCTTC
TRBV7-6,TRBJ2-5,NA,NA,CASSNPTRKTWTQYF,TGTGCCAGCAGCAACCCGACTCGTAAAACCTGGACCCAGTACTTC
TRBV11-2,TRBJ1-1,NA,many,CASSLDRASTEAFF,TGTGCCAGCAGCTTAGATCGTGCTTCCACTGAAGCTTTCTTT
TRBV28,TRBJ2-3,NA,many,CASSRDPDTQYF,TGTGCCAGCAGTAGGGACCCGGATACGCAGTATTTT
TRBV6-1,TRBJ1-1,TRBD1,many,CASSERQGWNTEAFF,TGTGCCAGCAGTGAAAGACAGGGATGGAACACTGAAGCTTTCTTT